This T cell receptor (beta chain) comes out of a study of cytomegalovirus exposure and HLA in healthy donors. Primers: 60 Vbeta forward and 13 Jbeta reverse. Clones were read by immunoSEQ multiplex PCR, and TCRdb kept only the in-frame ones, dropping some. The data contain 100,000 to 150,000 clones, around 73% of them singletons. The germline CDR1 and CDR2 sequences are MDHEN and SYDVKM. The CDR3 covers 15 residues. Trimming took 4 bases from V and 1 from J; bases not matched to a gene: 5. The sequenced material came from PBMCs. The receptor comes from a man younger than 40 in good health and CMV-seropositive. The V and J genes are TRBV28 and TRBJ1-1; 8 bases map to TRBD1. This chain's CDR3 is CASSSRDRRNTEAFF. The CDR3 DNA is TGTGCCAGCAGTTCGCGGGACAGGAGGAACACTGAAGCTTTCTTT. Supplemented by reference TRBV28 and TRBJ1-1, the full variable domain reads DVKVTQSSRYLVKRTGEKVFLECVQDMDHENMFWYRQDPGLGLRLIYFSYDVKMKEKGDIPEGYSVSREKKERFSLILESASTNQTSMYLCASSSRDRRNTEAFFGQGTRLTVV.